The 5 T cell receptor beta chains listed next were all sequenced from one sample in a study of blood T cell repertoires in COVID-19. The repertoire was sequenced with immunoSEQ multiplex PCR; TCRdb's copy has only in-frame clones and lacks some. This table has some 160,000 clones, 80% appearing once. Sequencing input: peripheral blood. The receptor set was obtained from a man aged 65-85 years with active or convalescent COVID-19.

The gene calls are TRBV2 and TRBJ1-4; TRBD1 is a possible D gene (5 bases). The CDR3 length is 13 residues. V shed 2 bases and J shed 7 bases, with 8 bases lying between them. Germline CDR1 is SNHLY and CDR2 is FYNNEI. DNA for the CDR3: TGTGCCAGCAGTGAAAGACAGTCTGAAAAACTGTTTTTT. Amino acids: CASSERQSEKLFF.

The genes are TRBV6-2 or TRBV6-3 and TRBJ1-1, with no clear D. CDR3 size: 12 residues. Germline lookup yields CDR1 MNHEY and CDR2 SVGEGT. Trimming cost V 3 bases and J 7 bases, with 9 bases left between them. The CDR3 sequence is CASSYWRNEAFF. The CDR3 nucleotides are TGTGCCAGCAGTTATTGGAGAAATGAAGCTTTCTTT.

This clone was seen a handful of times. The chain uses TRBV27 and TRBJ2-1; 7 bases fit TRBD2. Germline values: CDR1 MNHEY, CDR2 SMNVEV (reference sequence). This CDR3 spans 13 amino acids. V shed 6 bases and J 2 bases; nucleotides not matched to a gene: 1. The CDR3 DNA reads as TGTGCCAGCAGGGCGGGGGCCTACAATGAGCAGTTCTTC. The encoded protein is CASRAGAYNEQFF.

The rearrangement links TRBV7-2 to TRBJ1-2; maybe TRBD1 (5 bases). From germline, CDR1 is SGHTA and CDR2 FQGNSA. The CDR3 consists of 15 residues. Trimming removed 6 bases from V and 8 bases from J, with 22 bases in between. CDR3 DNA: TGTGCCAGCAGGGAGAGCGGGGGTCCGGGCGGCGGCTACACCTTC. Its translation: CASRESGGPGGGYTF.

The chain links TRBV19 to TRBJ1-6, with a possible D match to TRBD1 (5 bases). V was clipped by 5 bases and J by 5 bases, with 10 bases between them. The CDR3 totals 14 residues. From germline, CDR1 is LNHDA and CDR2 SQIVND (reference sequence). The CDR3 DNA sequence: TGTGCCAGTAGTGTACAGGAGAATAATTCACCCCTCCACTTT. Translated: CASSVQENNSPLHF.